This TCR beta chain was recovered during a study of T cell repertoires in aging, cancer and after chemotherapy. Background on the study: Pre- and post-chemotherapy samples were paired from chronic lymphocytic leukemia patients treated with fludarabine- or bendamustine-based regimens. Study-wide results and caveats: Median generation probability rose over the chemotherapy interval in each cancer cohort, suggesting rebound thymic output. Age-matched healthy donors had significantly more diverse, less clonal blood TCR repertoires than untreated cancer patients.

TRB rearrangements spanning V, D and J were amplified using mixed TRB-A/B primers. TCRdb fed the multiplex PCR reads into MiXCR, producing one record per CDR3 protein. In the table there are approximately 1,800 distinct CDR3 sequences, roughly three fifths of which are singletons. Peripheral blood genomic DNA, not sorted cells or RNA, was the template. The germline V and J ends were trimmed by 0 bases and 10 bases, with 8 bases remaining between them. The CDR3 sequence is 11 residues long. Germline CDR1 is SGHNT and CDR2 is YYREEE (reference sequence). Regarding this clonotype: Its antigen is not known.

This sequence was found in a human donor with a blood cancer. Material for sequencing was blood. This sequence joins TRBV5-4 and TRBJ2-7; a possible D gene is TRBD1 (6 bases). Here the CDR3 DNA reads TGTGCCAGCAGCTTGGACAGGGAACAGTACTTC. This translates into CASSLDREQYF.